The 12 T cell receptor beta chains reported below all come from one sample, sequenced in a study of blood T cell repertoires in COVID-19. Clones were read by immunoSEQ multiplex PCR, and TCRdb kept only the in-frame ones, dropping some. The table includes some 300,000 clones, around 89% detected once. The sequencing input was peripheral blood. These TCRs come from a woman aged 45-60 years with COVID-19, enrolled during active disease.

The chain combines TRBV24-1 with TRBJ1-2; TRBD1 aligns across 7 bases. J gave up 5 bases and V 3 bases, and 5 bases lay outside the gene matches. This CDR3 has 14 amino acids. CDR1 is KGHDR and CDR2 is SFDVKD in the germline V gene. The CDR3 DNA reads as TGTGCCACCAGTGATGTTGGGACAGTTTATGGCTACACCTTC. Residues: CATSDVGTVYGYTF.

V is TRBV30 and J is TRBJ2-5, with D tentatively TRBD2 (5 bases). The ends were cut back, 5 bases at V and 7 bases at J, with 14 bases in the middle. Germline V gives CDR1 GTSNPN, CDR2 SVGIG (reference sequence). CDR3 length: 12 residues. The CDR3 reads CAWGGGFLTQYF. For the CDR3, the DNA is TGTGCCTGGGGAGGCGGGTTCCTGACCCAGTACTTC.

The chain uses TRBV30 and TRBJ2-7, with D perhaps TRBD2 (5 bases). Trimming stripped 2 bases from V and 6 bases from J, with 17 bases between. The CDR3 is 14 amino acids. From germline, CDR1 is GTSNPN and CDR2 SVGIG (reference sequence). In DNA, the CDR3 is TGTGCCTGGAGTTTAGGGCTAGCCAGTAGCGAGCAGTACTTC. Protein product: CAWSLGLASSEQYF.

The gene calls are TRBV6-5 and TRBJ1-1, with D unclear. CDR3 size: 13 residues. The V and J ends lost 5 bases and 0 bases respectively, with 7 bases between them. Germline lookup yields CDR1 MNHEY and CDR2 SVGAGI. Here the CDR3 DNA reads TGTGCCAGCAGTAAGACACTGAACACTGAAGCTTTCTTT. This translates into CASSKTLNTEAFF.

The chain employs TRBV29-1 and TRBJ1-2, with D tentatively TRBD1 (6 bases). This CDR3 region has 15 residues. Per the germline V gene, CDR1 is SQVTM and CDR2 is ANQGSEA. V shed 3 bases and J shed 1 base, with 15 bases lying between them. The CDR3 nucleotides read TGCAGCGTTGACCGGGACACGAACAGTAACTATGGCTACACCTTC. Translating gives CSVDRDTNSNYGYTF.

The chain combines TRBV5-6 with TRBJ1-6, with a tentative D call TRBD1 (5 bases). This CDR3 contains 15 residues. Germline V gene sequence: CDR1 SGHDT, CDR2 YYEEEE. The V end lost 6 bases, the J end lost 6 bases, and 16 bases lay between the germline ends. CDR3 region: CASTPRGTINSPLHF. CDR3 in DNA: TGTGCCAGCACCCCGCGGGGCACAATTAATTCACCCCTCCACTTT.

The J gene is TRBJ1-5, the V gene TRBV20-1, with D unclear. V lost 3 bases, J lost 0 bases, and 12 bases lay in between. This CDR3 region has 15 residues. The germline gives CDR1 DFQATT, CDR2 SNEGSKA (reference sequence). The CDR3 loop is CSASRPDYSNQPQHF. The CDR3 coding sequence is TGCAGTGCTAGTAGGCCGGACTATAGCAATCAGCCCCAGCATTTT.

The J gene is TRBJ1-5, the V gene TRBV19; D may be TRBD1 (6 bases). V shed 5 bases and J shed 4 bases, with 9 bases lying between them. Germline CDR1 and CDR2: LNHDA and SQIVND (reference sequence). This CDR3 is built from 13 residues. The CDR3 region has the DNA TGTGCCAGTAGTTGGCAGGGGAATCAGCCCCAGCATTTT. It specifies CASSWQGNQPQHF.

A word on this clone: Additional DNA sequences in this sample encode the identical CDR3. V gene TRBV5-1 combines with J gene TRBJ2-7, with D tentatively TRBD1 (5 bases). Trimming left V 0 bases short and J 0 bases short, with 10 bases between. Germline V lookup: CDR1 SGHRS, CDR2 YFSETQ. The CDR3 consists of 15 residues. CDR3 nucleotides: TGCGCCAGCAGCTTGGTCGGTGACAGCTCCTACGAGCAGTACTTC. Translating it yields CASSLVGDSSYEQYF.

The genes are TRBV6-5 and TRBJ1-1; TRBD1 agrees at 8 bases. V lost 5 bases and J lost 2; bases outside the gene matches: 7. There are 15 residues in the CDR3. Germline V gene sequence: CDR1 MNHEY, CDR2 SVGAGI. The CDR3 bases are TGTGCCAGCAGTAAACAGGGGGAGATAAACACTGAAGCTTTCTTT. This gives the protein CASSKQGEINTEAFF.

CDR3 in amino acids: CASSLIGGRNEQFF. CDR3 nucleotide sequence: TGTGCCAGCAGCTTGATTGGAGGGAGGAATGAGCAGTTCTTC. V usage is TRBV7-9 and J usage is TRBJ2-1; D possibly corresponds to TRBD2 (6 bases). Trimming removed 3 bases from V and 7 bases from J, with 13 bases in between. The CDR3 consists of 14 residues. The germline V gene has CDR1 SEHNR and CDR2 FQNEAQ (reference sequence).

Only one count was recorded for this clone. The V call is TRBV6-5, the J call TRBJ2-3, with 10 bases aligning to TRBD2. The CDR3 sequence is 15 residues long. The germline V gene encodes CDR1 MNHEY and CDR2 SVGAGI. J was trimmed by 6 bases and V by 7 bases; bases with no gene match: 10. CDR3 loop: CASIKSGRAGDTQYF. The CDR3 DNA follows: TGTGCCAGCATCAAGAGCGGGAGGGCCGGGGATACGCAGTATTTT.